These 31 T cell receptor beta chains share one sample of origin, sequenced in a study of T cell responses to AZD1222 COVID-19 vaccine. TCRdb keeps only in-frame clones here, not all; method: immunoSEQ multiplex PCR. The table includes 150,000 to 200,000 clones, 85% to 95% detected once. Sample: peripheral blood, taken 28 days after the second AZD1222 dose. These receptor sequences come from an adult who received the AZD1222 COVID-19 vaccine.

The gene calls are TRBV3-1 (or the pseudogene TRBV3-2) and TRBJ2-3, with 12 bases lining up with TRBD2. Germline V gene sequence: CDR1 LGHDT, CDR2 YNNKEL (reference sequence). This CDR3 is built from 16 residues. J was trimmed by 7 bases and V by 6 bases; bases with no gene match: 11. CDR3 sequence (DNA): TGTGCCAGCAGAGCGGGACTAGCGGGCCCCCTAAATACGCAGTATTTT. This codes for CASRAGLAGPLNTQYF.

CDR3 nucleotides: TGTGCCAGCAGCCAACGGGAGGTGATCAAAGAGACCCAGTACTTC. Its translation: CASSQREVIKETQYF. The chain employs TRBV11-2 and TRBJ2-5; 7 positions agree with TRBD2. CDR1 and CDR2 from the germline V gene are SGHAT and FQNNGV. CDR3 length: 15 amino acids. V trimming: 5 bases; J trimming: 3 bases; junction bases outside the gene matches: 9. The full variable domain, its missing parts supplied by reference TRBV11-2 and TRBJ2-5, is EAGVAQSPRYKIIEKRQSVAFWCNPISGHATLYWYQQILGQGPKLLIQFQNNGVVDDSQLPKDRFSAERLKGVDSTLKIQPAKLEDSAVYLCASSQREVIKETQYFGPGTRLLVL.

This chain uses TRBV2 with TRBJ2-2; possibly TRBD2 for D (7 bases). The V and J ends lost 8 bases and 6 bases respectively, with 10 bases between them. Germline-derived CDR1 and CDR2 are SNHLY and FYNNEI. This CDR3 has 12 amino acids. Written as DNA, the CDR3 is TGTGCCAGCGGGGGGGGCCCCGGGGAGCTGTTTTTT. Its protein product is CASGGGPGELFF.

CDR3 sequence reads: CASSPGTHYNEQFF. The CDR3 coding sequence is TGTGCCAGCAGCCCCGGGACACACTACAATGAGCAGTTCTTC. V gene TRBV7-2 combines with J gene TRBJ2-1; a weak D match, TRBD1 (6 bases). From germline, CDR1 is SGHTA and CDR2 FQGNSA. V gave up 5 bases and J gave up 3 bases, with 11 bases separating them. There are 14 residues in the CDR3.

The chain links TRBV10-3 to TRBJ1-2, with D maybe TRBD1 (6 bases). Germline V gives CDR1 ENHRY, CDR2 SYGVKD. V lost 5 bases and J 0 bases, leaving 16 bases between the germline ends. This CDR3 spans 16 amino acids. The chain's CDR3 is CAISQVGQNTNYGYTF. The CDR3 DNA follows: TGTGCCATCAGTCAAGTAGGACAGAATACTAACTATGGCTACACCTTC.

CDR3: CAISGVGTEAFF. DNA for the CDR3: TGTGCCATCTCAGGGGTAGGAACTGAAGCTTTCTTT. J is TRBJ1-1 and V is TRBV6-5, with D possibly being TRBD1 (6 bases). V was clipped by 10 bases and J by 5 bases, with 14 bases between them. The CDR3 has 12 amino acids. The germline V gene has CDR1 MNHEY and CDR2 SVGAGI.

This chain uses TRBV7-8 with TRBJ1-1; D is undetermined. With 8 bases removed from V and 5 bases from J, the gap between germline ends came to 27 bases. The germline V gene has CDR1 SGHVS and CDR2 FQNEAQ. The CDR3 has 17 amino acids. This CDR3 is CASGGPEGLRKRTEAFF. DNA of the CDR3: TGTGCCAGCGGCGGCCCGGAGGGATTAAGAAAAAGGACTGAAGCTTTCTTT.

This chain joins TRBV30 and TRBJ2-1, with 8 bases identical to TRBD2. Per germline, CDR1 GTSNPN and CDR2 SVGIG (reference sequence). J gave up 5 bases and V 4 bases, and 13 bases lay outside the gene matches. The length of the CDR3 is 16 residues. The CDR3 here is CAWNFIPGLEDNEQFF. Here the CDR3 DNA reads TGTGCCTGGAATTTTATACCGGGACTAGAAGACAATGAGCAGTTCTTC.

The chain employs TRBV5-4 and TRBJ2-7, with 12 nucleotides matching TRBD2. The CDR3 is 15 residues long. V shed 2 bases and J 7 bases; nucleotides not matched to a gene: 7. Germline CDR1 is SGHNT and CDR2 is YYREEE (reference sequence). The CDR3 here is CASSLPSGRAGEQYF. CDR3 coding DNA: TGTGCCAGCAGCTTACCTAGCGGGAGGGCCGGGGAGCAGTACTTC.

A remark on this clone: Without the conserved terminal phenylalanine or tryptophan, this CDR3 likely stems from a read error. The DNA is left out, because the CDR3 cannot be placed on it with certainty; the CDR3 is given as TCRdb lists it. The chain's CDR3 is CASSRDPGP. The gene calls are TRBV21-1 and TRBJ2-3. TRBV21-1 is reported as a pseudogene. The CDR3 is 9 amino acids long, termini counted.

The chain couples TRBV4-1 to TRBJ1-1, with 8 bases identical to TRBD1. Germline lookup yields CDR1 MGHRA and CDR2 YSYEKL. The CDR3 has 17 amino acids. J was trimmed by 3 bases and V by 4 bases; bases with no gene match: 13. The CDR3 DNA sequence: TGCGCCAGCAGCCTACCAGGGGGCTCCATCCGAGACACTGAAGCTTTCTTT. This encodes CASSLPGGSIRDTEAFF.

The chain links TRBV2 to TRBJ2-5; D is perhaps TRBD2 (5 bases). The germline V gene encodes CDR1 SNHLY and CDR2 FYNNEI. The CDR3 totals 12 residues. The germline V and J ends were trimmed by 3 bases and 5 bases, with 7 bases remaining between them. The CDR3 here is CASSERRETQYF. Written as DNA, the CDR3 is TGTGCCAGCAGTGAGAGGAGGGAGACCCAGTACTTC.

The chain joins TRBV4-1 to TRBJ2-7, with 10 bases that match TRBD2. Germline V gene lookup returns CDR1 MGHRA and CDR2 YSYEKL. Trimming cost V 1 base and J 3 bases; bases outside gene matches: 3. The CDR3 is 15 residues long. The CDR3 is CASSQVLAGVYEQYF. Written as DNA, the CDR3 is TGCGCCAGCAGCCAAGTCCTAGCGGGAGTCTACGAGCAGTACTTC.

The V gene is TRBV27, the J gene TRBJ1-2; TRBD1 is a possible D gene (6 bases). This CDR3 has 13 amino acids. The germline V gene encodes CDR1 MNHEY and CDR2 SMNVEV (reference sequence). The V and J ends lost 1 base and 6 bases respectively, with 9 bases between them. The CDR3 DNA follows: TGTGCCAGCAGTTTATTGGGGGCGGATGGCTACACCTTC. Translated, it gives CASSLLGADGYTF.

The V gene is TRBV9, the J gene TRBJ2-1, with 14 nucleotides matching TRBD2. The J segment lost 0 bases and the V segment lost 2 bases, leaving 10 bases of the junction unmatched. The germline gives CDR1 SGDLS, CDR2 YYNGEE. The CDR3 totals 20 residues. The CDR3: CASSVSGTSGSVSSYNEQFF. The CDR3 coding sequence is TGTGCCAGCAGCGTCTCCGGGACTAGCGGGAGTGTCAGCTCCTACAATGAGCAGTTCTTC.

The V call is TRBV6-5, the J call TRBJ2-1; the D gene is possibly TRBD2 (6 bases). Germline CDR1 and CDR2: MNHEY and SVGAGI. V gave up 6 bases and J gave up 1 base, with 13 bases separating them. CDR3 length: 15 amino acids. DNA for the CDR3: TGTGCCAGCAGCCCAGCGGGTTTTTCCTACAATGAGCAGTTCTTC. Amino acid sequence: CASSPAGFSYNEQFF.

This clone was picked up one time. The V and J genes are TRBV30 and TRBJ1-1; D is undetermined. V was cut by 2 bases and J by 2 bases, with 6 bases left in between. Germline V gene lookup returns CDR1 GTSNPN and CDR2 SVGIG (reference sequence). This CDR3 has 12 amino acids. In nucleotides, the CDR3 is TGTGCCTGGAGTAGGGTTAACACTGAAGCTTTCTTT. This translates into CAWSRVNTEAFF.

The chain couples TRBV27 to TRBJ1-2; D is possibly TRBD1 (6 bases). This CDR3 has 17 residues. The V end was cut by 4 bases, the J end by 1 base, with 19 bases between. The germline CDR1 and CDR2 sequences are MNHEY and SMNVEV (reference sequence). The CDR3 region is CASSSLTGGQLNYGYTF. In DNA form, the CDR3 reads TGTGCCAGCAGTTCCCTCACGGGGGGGCAACTTAACTATGGCTACACCTTC.

The V and J genes are TRBV28 and TRBJ2-2; tentative D call: TRBD1 (5 bases). CDR3 length: 13 amino acids. The V gene's germline CDR1 is MDHEN and CDR2 SYDVKM. The ends were cut back, 8 bases at V and 7 bases at J, with 14 bases in the middle. CDR3 sequence: CASAGIGDGELFF. In DNA, the CDR3 is TGTGCCAGCGCTGGGATAGGGGACGGGGAGCTGTTTTTT.

The chain couples TRBV3-1 (or the pseudogene TRBV3-2) to TRBJ1-6; D not certain. CDR1 is LGHDT and CDR2 is YNNKEL in the germline V gene (reference sequence). The CDR3 runs 14 residues. With 3 bases removed from V and 6 bases from J, the gap between germline ends came to 9 bases. The CDR3 sequence: CASSHLQPNSPLHF. In DNA form, the CDR3 reads TGTGCCAGCAGCCACTTACAGCCTAATTCACCCCTCCACTTT.

CDR3 protein: CASSVGQGTTYEQYF. The CDR3 DNA follows: TGTGCCAGCAGCGTCGGGCAGGGAACTACCTACGAGCAGTACTTC. This chain connects TRBV7-6 to TRBJ2-7; perhaps TRBD1 as D (5 bases). The CDR3 totals 15 residues. Trimming removed 5 bases from V and 2 bases from J, with 16 bases in between. Germline loops: CDR1 SGHVS, CDR2 FNYEAQ. The variable domain in full, completed from reference TRBV7-6 and TRBJ2-7, reads GAGVSQSPRYKVTKRGQDVALRCDPISGHVSLYWYRQALGQGPEFLTYFNYEAQQDKSGLPNDRFSAERPEGSISTLTIQRTEQRDSAMYRCASSVGQGTTYEQYFGPGTRLTVT.

This chain links TRBV19 with TRBJ2-3; 7 nucleotides agree with TRBD2. V dropped 6 bases and J dropped 0; count of bases not matched to a gene: 12. Germline V CDR1 and CDR2: LNHDA, SQIVND (reference sequence). CDR3 length: 17 amino acids. CDR3 DNA sequence: TGTGCCAGTAGCCTTGGACGCAGCGGGATTAGCACAGATACGCAGTATTTT. Residues: CASSLGRSGISTDTQYF.

The V and J genes are TRBV11-1 and TRBJ1-1; no firm D call. The CDR3 contains 13 residues. Trimming pared 3 bases from V and 1 base from J, leaving 6 bases between. In germline, CDR1 is SGHAT, CDR2 FQDESV (reference sequence). In DNA form, the CDR3 reads TGTGCCAGCAGCTTTCAGGAGAACACTGAAGCTTTCTTT. Its protein product is CASSFQENTEAFF.

The rearrangement joins TRBV9 to TRBJ2-3; TRBD1 matches 7 bases. With V trimmed by 5 bases and J by 2 bases, 8 bases remained unmatched. This CDR3 region has 15 residues. In germline, CDR1 is SGDLS, CDR2 YYNGEE. The CDR3 DNA reads as TGTGCCAGCAGGGCAGCCGGGACAGACACAGATACGCAGTATTTT. Protein: CASRAAGTDTDTQYF.

The chain couples TRBV7-9 to TRBJ2-1; 9 nucleotides agree with TRBD2. V lost 2 bases, J lost 6 bases, and 5 bases stayed unmatched. Germline V gene data show CDR1 as SEHNR and CDR2 as FQNEAQ (reference sequence). The CDR3 spans 15 residues. This chain's CDR3 is CASSLSGGRANEQFF. The CDR3 DNA follows: TGTGCCAGCAGCTTAAGTGGCGGGAGGGCCAATGAGCAGTTCTTC.

To note about this clone: A junction boundary mismatches the germline segment, possibly from a read error. V usage is TRBV6-1 and J usage is TRBJ1-6, with D unresolved. The CDR3 extends over 14 amino acids. Germline CDR1 and CDR2: MNHNS and SASEGT. The CDR3 reads CASSEALNNSPLHF. Here the CDR3 DNA reads TGTGCCAGCAGCGAAGCCTTGAATAATTCACCCCTCCACTTT.

V usage is TRBV27 and J usage is TRBJ2-1; unclear D gene. Trimming removed 2 bases from V and 3 bases from J, with 5 bases in between. The germline CDR1 and CDR2 sequences are MNHEY and SMNVEV (reference sequence). The CDR3 length is 13 residues. CDR3 coding DNA: TGTGCCAGCAGTTTACAGAACTACAATGAGCAGTTCTTC. Amino acids: CASSLQNYNEQFF.

This chain joins TRBV27 and TRBJ2-7; the D gene could be TRBD1 or TRBD2 (5 bases each). Trimming left V 4 bases short and J 6 bases short, with 16 bases between. The germline CDR1 and CDR2 sequences are MNHEY and SMNVEV (reference sequence). The CDR3 spans 14 residues. Written as DNA, the CDR3 is TGTGCCAGCAGTTCGGGACCTCAGCCCCGCGAGCAGTACTTC. Residues: CASSSGPQPREQYF.

V and J are TRBV7-2 and TRBJ1-1, with D perhaps matching TRBD1 (6 bases). Germline CDR1 reads SGHTA; CDR2 reads FQGNSA. The CDR3 length is 15 residues. V lost 5 bases, J lost 1 base, and 14 bases lay in between. As DNA, the CDR3 is TGTGCCAGCAGCGTAACCCGGGACAAGAACACTGAAGCTTTCTTT. This sequence encodes CASSVTRDKNTEAFF.

V usage is TRBV29-1 and J usage is TRBJ1-1; D not certain. Trimming took off 5 bases at V and 1 base at J, with 5 bases between the two ends. There are 11 residues in the CDR3. Germline CDR1 is SQVTM and CDR2 is ANQGSEA. The CDR3 nucleotides read TGCAGCGTTCGTCAGAACACTGAAGCTTTCTTT. It yields the protein CSVRQNTEAFF.

The CDR3 region has the DNA TGTGCCAGCAGCACCCCAGGGGGGGATGCGGCCTACGAGCAGTACTTC. It translates to CASSTPGGDAAYEQYF. The chain has TRBV11-2 and TRBJ2-7; D tentatively fits TRBD1 or TRBD2 (7 bases each). Looked up from germline, CDR1 is SGHAT and CDR2 is FQNNGV. The CDR3 runs 16 residues. Trimming took 5 bases from V and 2 from J, leaving 19 bases between them.